This TCR beta chain derives from a study of shared clonotypes between healthy human individuals. CDR3 length: 15 residues. Germline V gene data show CDR1 as SGHRS and CDR2 as YFSETQ. The germline V and J ends were trimmed by 0 bases and 7 bases, with 14 bases remaining between them. Generated by immunoSEQ multiplex PCR, the TCRdb table keeps only in-frame clones and is missing some. The data contain about 710,000 clones, 72% of them singletons. The source of this sequence is a woman between 25 and 40 years old in good health. The source material was memory CD4+ T cells sorted from blood. Subset of the sample: CD45RA-negative fraction. The chain combines TRBV5-1 with TRBJ1-5, with D perhaps matching TRBD1 (6 bases). The CDR3 sequence: CASSLETGRGQPQHF. In DNA, the CDR3 is TGCGCCAGCAGCTTGGAGACAGGTCGAGGCCAGCCCCAGCATTTT.